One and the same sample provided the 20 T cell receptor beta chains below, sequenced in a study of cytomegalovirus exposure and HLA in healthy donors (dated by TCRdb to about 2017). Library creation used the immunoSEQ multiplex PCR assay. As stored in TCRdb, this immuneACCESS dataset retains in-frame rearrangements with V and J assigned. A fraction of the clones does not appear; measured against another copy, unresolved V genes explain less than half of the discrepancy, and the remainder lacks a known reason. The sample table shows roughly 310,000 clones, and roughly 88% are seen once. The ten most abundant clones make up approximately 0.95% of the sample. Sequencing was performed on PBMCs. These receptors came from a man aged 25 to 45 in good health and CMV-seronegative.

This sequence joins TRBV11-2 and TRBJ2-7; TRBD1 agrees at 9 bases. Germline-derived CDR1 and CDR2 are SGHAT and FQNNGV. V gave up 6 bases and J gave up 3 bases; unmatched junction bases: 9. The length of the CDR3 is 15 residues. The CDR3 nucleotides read TGTGCCAGCAGAGTACCGGGACAGGGATTCTACGAGCAGTACTTC. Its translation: CASRVPGQGFYEQYF.

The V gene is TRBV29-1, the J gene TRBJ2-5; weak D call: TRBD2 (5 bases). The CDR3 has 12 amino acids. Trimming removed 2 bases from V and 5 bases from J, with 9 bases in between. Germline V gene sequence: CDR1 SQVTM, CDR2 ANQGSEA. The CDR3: CSVERGSETQYF. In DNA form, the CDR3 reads TGCAGCGTTGAACGGGGATCTGAGACCCAGTACTTC.

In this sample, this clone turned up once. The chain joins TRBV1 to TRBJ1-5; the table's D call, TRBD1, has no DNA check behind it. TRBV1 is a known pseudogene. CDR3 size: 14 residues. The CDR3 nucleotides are TGCACCAGCAGCCAAGGACAGGGAGGTCAGCCCCAGCATTTT. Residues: CTSSQGQGGQPQHF.

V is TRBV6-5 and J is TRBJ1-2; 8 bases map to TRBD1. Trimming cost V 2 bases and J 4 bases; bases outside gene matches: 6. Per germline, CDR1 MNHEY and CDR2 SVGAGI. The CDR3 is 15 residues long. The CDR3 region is CASSYRGTGLYGYTF. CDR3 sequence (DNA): TGTGCCAGCAGTTACCGTGGGACAGGTCTCTATGGCTACACCTTC.

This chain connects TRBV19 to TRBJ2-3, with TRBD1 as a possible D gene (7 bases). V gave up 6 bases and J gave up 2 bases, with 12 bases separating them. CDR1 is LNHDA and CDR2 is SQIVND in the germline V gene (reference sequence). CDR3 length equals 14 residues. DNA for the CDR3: TGTGCCAGTAGCCGCGGGACAGTCACAGATACGCAGTATTTT. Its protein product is CASSRGTVTDTQYF.

In nucleotides, the CDR3 is TGTGCCAGCTCACCGGACACCACAAGGTATGAGCAGTTCTTC. This gives the protein CASSPDTTRYEQFF. The chain has TRBV18 and TRBJ2-1, with D perhaps matching TRBD1 (5 bases). The CDR3 runs to 14 residues. The ends were cut back, 3 bases at V and 8 bases at J, with 14 bases in the middle. Looked up from germline, CDR1 is KGHSH and CDR2 is LQKENI.

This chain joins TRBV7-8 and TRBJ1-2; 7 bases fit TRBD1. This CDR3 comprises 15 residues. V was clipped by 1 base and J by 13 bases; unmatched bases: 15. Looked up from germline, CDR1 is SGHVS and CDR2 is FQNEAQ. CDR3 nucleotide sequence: TGTGCCAGCAGCTTAGATACGCAGGGGGTAGAGGAGGGCACCTTC. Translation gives CASSLDTQGVEEGTF.

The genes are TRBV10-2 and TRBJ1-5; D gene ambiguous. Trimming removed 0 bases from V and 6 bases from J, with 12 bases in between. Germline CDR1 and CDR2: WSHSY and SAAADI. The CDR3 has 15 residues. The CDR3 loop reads CASSESFRSGQPQHF. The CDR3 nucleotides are TGCGCCAGCAGTGAGTCTTTTAGGAGTGGTCAGCCCCAGCATTTT.

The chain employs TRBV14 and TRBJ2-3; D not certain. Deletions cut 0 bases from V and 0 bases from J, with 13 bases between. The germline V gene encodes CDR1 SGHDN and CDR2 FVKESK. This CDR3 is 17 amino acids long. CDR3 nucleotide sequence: TGTGCCAGCAGCCAAGATCTTTCAGACTCTAGCACAGATACGCAGTATTTT. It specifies CASSQDLSDSSTDTQYF.

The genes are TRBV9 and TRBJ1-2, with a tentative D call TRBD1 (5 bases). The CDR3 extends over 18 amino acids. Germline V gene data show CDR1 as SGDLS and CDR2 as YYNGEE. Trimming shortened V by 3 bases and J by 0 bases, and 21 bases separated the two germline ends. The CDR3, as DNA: TGTGCCAGCAGCGCAACAGGTGCTCTAGTGTCGGCTAACTATGGCTACACCTTC. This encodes CASSATGALVSANYGYTF.

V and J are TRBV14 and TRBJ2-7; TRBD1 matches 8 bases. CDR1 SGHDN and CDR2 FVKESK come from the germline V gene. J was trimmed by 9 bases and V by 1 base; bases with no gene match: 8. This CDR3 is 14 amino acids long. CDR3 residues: CASSQARGQLGQYF. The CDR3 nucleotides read TGTGCCAGCAGCCAAGCCAGGGGGCAATTGGGGCAGTACTTC.

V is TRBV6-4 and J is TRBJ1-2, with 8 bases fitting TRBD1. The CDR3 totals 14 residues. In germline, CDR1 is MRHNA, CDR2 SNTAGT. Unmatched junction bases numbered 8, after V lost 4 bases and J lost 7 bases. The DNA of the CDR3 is TGTGCCAGCAGTGCCCAACCAGGGGGCGCTGGCTACACCTTC. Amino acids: CASSAQPGGAGYTF.

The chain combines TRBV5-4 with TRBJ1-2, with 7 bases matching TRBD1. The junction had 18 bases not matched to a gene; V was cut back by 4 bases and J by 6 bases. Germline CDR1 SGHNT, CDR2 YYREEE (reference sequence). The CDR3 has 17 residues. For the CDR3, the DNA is TGTGCCAGCAGCCTATACCGACAGGGAGAACCTCCTCATGGCTACACCTTC. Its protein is CASSLYRQGEPPHGYTF.

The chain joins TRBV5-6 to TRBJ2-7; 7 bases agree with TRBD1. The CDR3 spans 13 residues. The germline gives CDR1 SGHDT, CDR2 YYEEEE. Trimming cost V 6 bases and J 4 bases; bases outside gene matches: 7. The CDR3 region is CASTLDRVYEQYF. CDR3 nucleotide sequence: TGTGCCAGCACCCTCGACAGGGTTTACGAGCAGTACTTC.

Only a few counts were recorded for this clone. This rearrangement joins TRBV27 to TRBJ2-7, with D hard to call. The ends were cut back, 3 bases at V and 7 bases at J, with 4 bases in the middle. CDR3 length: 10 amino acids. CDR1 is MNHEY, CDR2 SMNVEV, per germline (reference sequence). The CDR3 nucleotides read TGTGCCAGCAGTTTGAGGGAGCAGTACTTC. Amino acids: CASSLREQYF.

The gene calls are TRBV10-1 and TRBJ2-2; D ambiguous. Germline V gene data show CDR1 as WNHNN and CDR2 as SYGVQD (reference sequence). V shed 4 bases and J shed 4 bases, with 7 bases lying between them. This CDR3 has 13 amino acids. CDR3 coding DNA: TGCGCCAGCAGTGTACAGACCACCGGGGAGCTGTTTTTT. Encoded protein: CASSVQTTGELFF.

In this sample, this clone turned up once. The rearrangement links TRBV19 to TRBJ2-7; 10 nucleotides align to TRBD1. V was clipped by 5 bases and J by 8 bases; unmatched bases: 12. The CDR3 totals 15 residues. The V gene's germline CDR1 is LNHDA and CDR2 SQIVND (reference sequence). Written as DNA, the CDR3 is TGTGCCAGTAGTGCTCAAGGGACAGGGGATTACCAGCAGTACTTC. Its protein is CASSAQGTGDYQQYF.

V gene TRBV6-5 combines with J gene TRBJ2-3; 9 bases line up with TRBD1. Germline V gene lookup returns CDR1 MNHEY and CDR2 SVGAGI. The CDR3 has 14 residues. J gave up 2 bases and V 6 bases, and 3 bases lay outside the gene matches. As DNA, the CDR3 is TGTGCCAGCAGGCTACAGGGGGCCACAGATACGCAGTATTTT. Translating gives CASRLQGATDTQYF.

CDR3 protein: CASSEATGWSNEKLFF. The CDR3 region has the DNA TGTGCCAGCAGTGAAGCGACAGGGTGGTCTAATGAAAAACTGTTTTTT. This chain uses TRBV6-1 with TRBJ1-4, with TRBD1 matching over 7 bases. V lost 0 bases and J lost 3; bases outside the gene matches: 4. The CDR3 consists of 16 residues. Germline-derived CDR1 and CDR2 are MNHNS and SASEGT.

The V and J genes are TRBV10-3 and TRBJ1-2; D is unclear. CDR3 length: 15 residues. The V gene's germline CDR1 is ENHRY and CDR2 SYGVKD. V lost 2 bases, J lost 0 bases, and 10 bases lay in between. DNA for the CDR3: TGTGCCATCAGTGAGGACGGCCTAGCTAACTATGGCTACACCTTC. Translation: CAISEDGLANYGYTF.